Listed below are T cell receptor beta chains from one sample, sequenced in a study of cytomegalovirus exposure and HLA in healthy donors. Sequencing used immunoSEQ multiplex PCR; TCRdb keeps in-frame clones, though not all of them. Altogether 120,000 to 150,000 clones are present, approximately 88% being singletons, with the ten largest covering about 4.9%. Sequenced material: PBMCs. These receptors originate from a man between 18 and 35 years old in good health and CMV-seropositive. CDR3s leave out the opening cysteine and the closing phenylalanine or tryptophan.

ASNNLRGSSYNEQF,TRBV7-9,14
ASSAQVATGELF,TRBV7-2,12
ASSSRDTDEQY,TRBV6-5,11
ASTLRGGSRGGYT,TRBV5-4,13
ASSLGSVRQSEQF,TRBV7-9,13
ASSPRGDYGYT,TRBV9,11
ASSLTGLSTDTQY,TRBV7-3,13
ASSVSPTGEETQY,TRBV9,13
ASLDAGPSGNTIY,TRBV6-6,13
ASSQGGLTYEQY,TRBV4-1,12
ASSPGTDHYEQY,TRBV7-7,12
AWSSRGGYGYT,TRBV30,11
ASSQPLAGGRNTQY,TRBV4-1,14
ASSLSGGESSGYNEQF,TRBV19,16
ASSLERAGGHDEQF,TRBV28,14
ASSEAPVGPGSNEQY,TRBV6-1,15
ASELMGDRYNEQF,TRBV27,13
ASRWGLDSYNEQF,TRBV5-1,13
ASSVAGPSQPQH,TRBV5-4,12
ATSRDWQTNEKLF,TRBV15,13
ASSPLLAASVEQY,TRBV6-5,13
ASSLMSYGYT,TRBV28,10
ASSFLVSVNYGYT,TRBV5-6,13
ASTGDYGYT,TRBV28,9
ASSLGTGANEQY,TRBV5-1,12
ASSFTSRGSDSGTEAF,TRBV27,16
ASRVRAYEQY,TRBV6-1,10
ASSISLAEVGEQY,TRBV14,13
ASSEKSRVNEQF,TRBV4-1,12
ASSPGAPNSGANVLT,TRBV18,15
ASSYSLGNQPQH,TRBV6-5,12
ASSISGTGAGELF,TRBV6-6,13
SVIQLFPSGNTIY,TRBV29-1,13
ASSLRIYEQY,TRBV7-9,10
ASNERGQYNEQF,TRBV6-5,12
ASSKTGGNQPQH,TRBV2,12
ASSLWRSEAF,TRBV5-8,10
SGEGSREAF,TRBV29-1,9
ASIWGVGNTGELF,TRBV6-1,13